The 31 T cell receptor beta chains below were found in one sample sequenced in a study of cytomegalovirus exposure and HLA in healthy donors. Profiled with immunoSEQ multiplex PCR; TCRdb holds only in-frame clones, not every one. Seen here are about 150,000 clones, about 86% observed once, and the top ten hold 2% to 2.5%. The material sequenced was PBMCs. Receptor source: a human donor in good health.

The chain is built from TRBV5-1 and TRBJ2-7; D unresolved. Germline values: CDR1 SGHRS, CDR2 YFSETQ. The CDR3 length is 13 residues. V lost 1 base to trimming and J lost 5 bases, with 10 bases between them. The CDR3 here is CASSLSLLDEQYF. CDR3 coding DNA: TGCGCCAGCAGCTTGAGCCTATTAGACGAGCAGTACTTC.

V usage is TRBV7-8 and J usage is TRBJ2-7; tentatively, D is TRBD2 (5 bases). Germline CDR1 SGHVS, CDR2 FQNEAQ. The CDR3 runs to 15 residues. Trimming stripped 1 base from V and 5 bases from J, with 15 bases between. DNA for the CDR3: TGTGCCAGCAGCTTAGGTGGACTGTCTCCCGACGAGCAGTACTTC. It is translated as CASSLGGLSPDEQYF.

The chain is built from TRBV5-1 and TRBJ2-1; 7 nucleotides match TRBD1. Unmatched junction bases numbered 12, after V lost 4 bases and J lost 5 bases. There are 16 residues in the CDR3. Germline V CDR1 and CDR2: SGHRS, YFSETQ. CDR3 sequence reads: CASSLGPGGKNNEQFF. In DNA, the CDR3 is TGCGCCAGCAGCCTGGGTCCAGGGGGAAAAAACAATGAGCAGTTCTTC. The variable domain in full, completed from reference TRBV5-1 and TRBJ2-1, reads KAGVTQTPRYLIKTRGQQVTLSCSPISGHRSVSWYQQTPGQGLQFLFEYFSETQRNKGNFPGRFSGRQFSNSRSEMNVSTLELGDSALYLCASSLGPGGKNNEQFFGPGTRLTVL.

The V and J genes are TRBV9 and TRBJ2-3; D call uncertain. The CDR3 sequence is 15 residues long. V was trimmed by 4 bases and J by 2 bases, leaving 14 bases between them. Germline lookup yields CDR1 SGDLS and CDR2 YYNGEE. The chain's CDR3 is CASSPVRTSTDTQYF. For the CDR3, the DNA is TGTGCCAGCAGCCCCGTGCGTACCTCCACAGATACGCAGTATTTT.

The chain has TRBV18 and TRBJ1-1, with D uncertain. V lost 6 bases and J 0 bases, leaving 8 bases between the germline ends. Germline values: CDR1 KGHSH, CDR2 LQKENI. The CDR3 runs 13 residues. CDR3 in amino acids: CASSPSMNTEAFF. The CDR3 DNA reads as TGTGCCAGCTCGCCCAGTATGAACACTGAAGCTTTCTTT.

The V call is TRBV5-6, the J call TRBJ2-5; a weak D match, TRBD2 (5 bases). This CDR3 has 13 residues. With 2 bases removed from V and 5 bases from J, the gap between germline ends came to 10 bases. Germline values: CDR1 SGHDT, CDR2 YYEEEE. CDR3 sequence (DNA): TGTGCCAGCAGCTTCCCACGAGGGGAGACCCAGTACTTC. Amino acid sequence: CASSFPRGETQYF.

The gene calls are TRBV27 and TRBJ2-7; 9 bases are a match to TRBD1. After removal of 2 bases from V and 0 bases from J, the junction contained 2 bases not matched to a gene. The CDR3 sequence is 15 residues long. CDR1 is MNHEY and CDR2 is SMNVEV in the germline V gene (reference sequence). This chain's CDR3 is CASSLGTGSSYEQYF. For the CDR3, the DNA is TGTGCCAGCAGTTTAGGGACAGGGAGCTCCTACGAGCAGTACTTC.

The chain is built from TRBV2 and TRBJ1-2, with 7 nucleotides matching TRBD1. Looked up from germline, CDR1 is SNHLY and CDR2 is FYNNEI. Trimming removed 9 bases from V and 4 bases from J; junction bases left unmatched: 11. The CDR3 sequence is 14 residues long. CDR3 DNA sequence: TGTGCCAGTCAACGGGACAGATTTTCCTATGGCTACACCTTC. Encoded protein: CASQRDRFSYGYTF.

This chain links TRBV25-1 with TRBJ2-1; 13 bases align to TRBD2. Germline values: CDR1 MGHDK, CDR2 SYGVNS. The CDR3 extends over 16 amino acids. V lost 3 bases, J lost 7 bases, and 6 bases stayed unmatched. The CDR3 DNA reads TGTGCCAGCAGTGACTTACTAGCGGGAGGGCGTAATGAGCAGTTCTTC. It encodes CASSDLLAGGRNEQFF.

The rearrangement joins TRBV4-3 to TRBJ1-1; D remains ambiguous. This CDR3 is 17 amino acids long. V was trimmed by 0 bases and J by 1 base, leaving 15 bases between them. Germline-derived CDR1 and CDR2 are LGHNA and YSLEER. The CDR3 DNA reads as TGCGCCAGCAGCCAAGATCTAACAGAGCTGGGGAACACTGAAGCTTTCTTT. Protein sequence: CASSQDLTELGNTEAFF.

The chain recombines TRBV29-1 with TRBJ1-1; a possible D gene is TRBD1 (5 bases). The length of the CDR3 is 14 residues. V lost 1 base, J lost 0 bases, and 9 bases lay in between. Germline V gene lookup returns CDR1 SQVTM and CDR2 ANQGSEA. The CDR3 is CSVEGQGLNTEAFF. DNA of the CDR3: TGCAGCGTTGAAGGTCAGGGTCTGAACACTGAAGCTTTCTTT.

The rearrangement uses TRBV28 and TRBJ2-3; D gene ambiguous. CDR1 is MDHEN and CDR2 is SYDVKM in the germline V gene. The CDR3 runs to 11 residues. V lost 4 bases and J 5 bases, leaving 4 bases between the germline ends. CDR3 nucleotide sequence: TGTGCCAGCAGTTCCCGAGATACGCAGTATTTT. This sequence encodes CASSSRDTQYF.

The chain combines TRBV23-1 with TRBJ2-1, with D perhaps matching TRBD1 (7 bases). TRBV23-1 qualifies as an ORF whose function is uncertain. The CDR3 has 15 amino acids. Trimming pared 6 bases from V and 1 base from J, leaving 13 bases between. The CDR3, as DNA: TGCGCCAGCAGCTTGACAGGGAGGTCCTACAATGAGCAGTTCTTC. Amino acid sequence: CASSLTGRSYNEQFF.

This chain uses TRBV6-5 with TRBJ1-1; D is unclear. Deletions cut 0 bases from V and 2 bases from J, with 10 bases between. This CDR3 contains 15 residues. Germline CDR1 and CDR2: MNHEY and SVGAGI. The CDR3 nucleotides are TGTGCCAGCAGTTACTCTGGAGGATTTAACACTGAAGCTTTCTTT. The encoded protein is CASSYSGGFNTEAFF.

V is TRBV11-2 and J is TRBJ2-7; 9 nucleotides agree with TRBD1. Losses at the gene ends were 5 bases for V and 1 base for J; bases not matched to a gene: 12. The germline V gene encodes CDR1 SGHAT and CDR2 FQNNGV. This CDR3 contains 17 residues. The CDR3 loop reads CASSLGTGGIRSYEQYF. In nucleotides, the CDR3 is TGTGCCAGCAGCCTAGGTACAGGGGGCATCCGTTCCTACGAGCAGTACTTC. The full variable domain, its missing parts supplied by reference TRBV11-2 and TRBJ2-7, is EAGVAQSPRYKIIEKRQSVAFWCNPISGHATLYWYQQILGQGPKLLIQFQNNGVVDDSQLPKDRFSAERLKGVDSTLKIQPAKLEDSAVYLCASSLGTGGIRSYEQYFGPGTRLTVT.

The rearrangement joins TRBV9 to TRBJ2-2; no clear D gene. The CDR3 has 16 residues. The germline V and J ends were trimmed by 0 bases and 0 bases, with 9 bases remaining between them. The germline V gene encodes CDR1 SGDLS and CDR2 YYNGEE. The DNA of the CDR3 is TGTGCCAGCAGCGTAGAGGCGGCGACGAACACCGGGGAGCTGTTTTTT. Translating gives CASSVEAATNTGELFF.

The gene calls are TRBV28 and TRBJ1-2, with TRBD1 identical over 7 bases. Trimming at V came to 3 bases and at J to 3 bases, leaving 7 bases not matched to a gene. CDR3 size: 15 residues. CDR1 and CDR2 (germline): MDHEN, SYDVKM. The CDR3 DNA follows: TGTGCCAGCAGTTTGGAGGGGGCACTGGACTATGGCTACACCTTC. This codes for CASSLEGALDYGYTF.

The CDR3, as DNA: TGTGCCAGCTCACCCCGGGACTCCCTGTCCCCCAATGAGCAGTTCTTC. Translation: CASSPRDSLSPNEQFF. V usage is TRBV18 and J usage is TRBJ2-1; TRBD2 is a possible D gene (6 bases). V was trimmed by 3 bases and J by 6 bases, leaving 18 bases between them. The CDR3 length is 16 residues. CDR1 is KGHSH and CDR2 is LQKENI in the germline V gene. Filled out from reference TRBV18 and TRBJ2-1, the complete variable domain reads NAGVMQNPRHLVRRRGQEARLRCSPMKGHSHVYWYRQLPEEGLKFMVYLQKENIIDESGMPKERFSAEFPKEGPSILRIQQVVRGDSAAYFCASSPRDSLSPNEQFFGPGTRLTVL.

This clone showed up just once. This chain uses TRBV27 with TRBJ1-1; TRBD1 agrees at 7 bases. The ends lost 5 bases at V and 4 bases at J; junction bases unmatched: 10. Germline V gene sequence: CDR1 MNHEY, CDR2 SMNVEV (reference sequence). The CDR3 has 15 residues. DNA of the CDR3: TGTGCCAGCAGTACCCGGGACAGCGACGGCACTGAAGCTTTCTTT. This gives the protein CASSTRDSDGTEAFF.

J is TRBJ2-2 and V is TRBV6-5; D is ambiguous. The CDR3 consists of 13 residues. The V end was cut by 0 bases, the J end by 7 bases, with 6 bases between. CDR1 and CDR2 (germline): MNHEY, SVGAGI. The CDR3 DNA is TGTGCCAGCAGTTACTCTCTCAGCGGGGAGCTGTTTTTT. This encodes CASSYSLSGELFF.

The chain combines TRBV6-4 with TRBJ2-1; 10 bases are a match to TRBD2. The CDR3 has 16 amino acids. Germline trimming cut 4 bases from V and 7 bases from J; bases unmatched to any gene: 10. CDR1 and CDR2 (germline): MRHNA, SNTAGT. The CDR3 DNA is TGTGCCAGCAGTGGGCAAGCGGGAGGGCCGGGGAATGAGCAGTTCTTC. The encoded protein is CASSGQAGGPGNEQFF.

The chain links TRBV5-1 to TRBJ1-2; 8 bases map to TRBD1. The CDR3 loop spans 14 amino acids. Per the germline V gene, CDR1 is SGHRS and CDR2 is YFSETQ. J gave up 5 bases and V 3 bases, and 6 bases lay outside the gene matches. CDR3 amino acids: CASSSGQGYYGYTF. For the CDR3, the DNA is TGCGCCAGCAGCTCCGGACAGGGATATTATGGCTACACCTTC.

The chain recombines TRBV28 with TRBJ1-2; TRBD1 aligns across 8 bases. The junction had 7 bases not matched to a gene; V was cut back by 7 bases and J by 6 bases. CDR3 length: 13 residues. Germline CDR1 and CDR2: MDHEN and SYDVKM. CDR3 protein: CASTQDRAHGYTF. The CDR3 DNA reads as TGTGCCAGCACCCAGGACAGGGCCCATGGCTACACCTTC.

The J gene is TRBJ1-4, the V gene TRBV6-5; 9 bases are a match to TRBD1. V lost 4 bases and J lost 7; bases outside the gene matches: 4. From germline, CDR1 is MNHEY and CDR2 SVGAGI. This CDR3 contains 14 residues. CDR3 loop: CASSLGQGGEKLFF. The CDR3 DNA reads TGTGCCAGCAGTTTGGGACAGGGAGGTGAAAAACTGTTTTTT.

The CDR3 region is CASSQPGLKGYTF. CDR3 coding DNA: TGTGCCAGCAGCCAACCGGGACTAAAAGGCTACACCTTC. The chain is built from TRBV16 and TRBJ1-2; perhaps TRBD1 as D (5 bases). Between the trimmed V and J ends, which lost 2 bases and 8 bases, there was a span of 12 bases. The CDR3 contains 13 residues. Germline-derived CDR1 and CDR2 are KGHSY and FQNENV.

V is TRBV10-3 and J is TRBJ1-1; a possible D gene is TRBD1 (6 bases). The CDR3 has 13 residues. V lost 6 bases and J 1 base, leaving 9 bases between the germline ends. The germline gives CDR1 ENHRY, CDR2 SYGVKD. CDR3 DNA: TGTGCCATCAGGCAACAGGGGAACACTGAAGCTTTCTTT. This encodes CAIRQQGNTEAFF.

This clone was detected only a few times. The chain links TRBV2 to TRBJ1-3; 7 positions agree with TRBD1. V dropped 8 bases and J dropped 7; count of bases not matched to a gene: 8. CDR3 length: 13 amino acids. Germline CDR1 SNHLY, CDR2 FYNNEI. In DNA, the CDR3 is TGTGCCAGCTCCTACAGGGGATGGAACACCATATATTTT. Translating gives CASSYRGWNTIYF.

The rearrangement links TRBV6-1 to TRBJ2-7, with 8 bases aligning to TRBD1. Germline CDR1 is MNHNS and CDR2 is SASEGT. This CDR3 has 16 residues. V gave up 1 base and J gave up 0 bases; unmatched junction bases: 5. The CDR3 sequence: CASSEDPGGLSYEQYF. The DNA for the CDR3 is TGTGCCAGCAGTGAAGACCCAGGGGGCCTCTCCTACGAGCAGTACTTC.

The chain recombines TRBV13 with TRBJ2-1; TRBD1 matches 8 bases. With 5 bases clipped from V and 2 bases from J, the junction kept 5 bases outside the gene matches. The V gene's germline CDR1 is PRHDT and CDR2 FYEKMQ (reference sequence). There are 15 residues in the CDR3. The CDR3 nucleotides are TGTGCCAGCAGCGCAGGACAGGGAACCTACAATGAGCAGTTCTTC. Amino acids: CASSAGQGTYNEQFF.

This clone came up once. The chain uses TRBV7-9 and TRBJ1-2; unclear D gene. Trimming pared 0 bases from V and 1 base from J, leaving 6 bases between. The germline V gene has CDR1 SEHNR and CDR2 FQNEAQ (reference sequence). The CDR3 has 14 amino acids. The CDR3 sequence: CASSLASFNYGYTF. Here the CDR3 DNA reads TGTGCCAGCAGCTTAGCCAGTTTTAACTATGGCTACACCTTC. The full variable domain, in which reference TRBV7-9 and TRBJ1-2 provide the parts outside the CDR3, is DTGVSQNPRHKITKRGQNVTFRCDPISEHNRLYWYRQTLGQGPEFLTYFQNEAQLEKSRLLSDRFSAERPKGSFSTLEIQRTEQGDSAMYLCASSLASFNYGYTFGSGTRLTVV.

The genes are TRBV5-1 and TRBJ1-6, with D maybe TRBD1 (6 bases). The CDR3 sequence is 14 residues long. From germline, CDR1 is SGHRS and CDR2 YFSETQ. Deletions cut 7 bases from V and 5 bases from J, with 13 bases between. The CDR3 nucleotides are TGCGCCAGCTCCCTGACAGGCGATAATTCACCCCTCCACTTT. Translation: CASSLTGDNSPLHF. Combining the CDR3 with reference TRBV5-1 and TRBJ1-6 gives the whole variable domain KAGVTQTPRYLIKTRGQQVTLSCSPISGHRSVSWYQQTPGQGLQFLFEYFSETQRNKGNFPGRFSGRQFSNSRSEMNVSTLELGDSALYLCASSLTGDNSPLHFGNGTRLTVT.